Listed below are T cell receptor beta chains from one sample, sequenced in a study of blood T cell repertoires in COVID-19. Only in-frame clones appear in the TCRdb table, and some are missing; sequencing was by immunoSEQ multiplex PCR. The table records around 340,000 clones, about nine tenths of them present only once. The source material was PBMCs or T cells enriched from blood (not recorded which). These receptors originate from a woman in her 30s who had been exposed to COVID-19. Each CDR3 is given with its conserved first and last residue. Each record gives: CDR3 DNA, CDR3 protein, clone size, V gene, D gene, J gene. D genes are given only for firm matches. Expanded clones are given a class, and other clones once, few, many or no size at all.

TGTGCCAGCAGCTTAGCGGTCGGGAATGAGCAGTTCTTC | CASSLAVGNEQFF | . | TRBV7-3 | . | TRBJ2-1
TGCAGTGCTAGTCCCGCGGGGTCCGGAATCAATGAGCAGTTCTTC | CSASPAGSGINEQFF | . | TRBV20-1 | . | TRBJ2-1
TGTGCCAGCAACGTTCGGGGGGCTGATGAAAAACTGTTTTTT | CASNVRGADEKLFF | . | TRBV28 | . | TRBJ1-4
TGTGCCAGCACCTCGGGCGGGGAGGGCGAGCAGTACTTC | CASTSGGEGEQYF | . | TRBV7-9 | TRBD2 | TRBJ2-7
TGTGCCATCAGTGAGCCAGGGTTCACAGATCACCACAATGAGCAGTTCTTC | CAISEPGFTDHHNEQFF | . | TRBV10-3 | . | TRBJ2-1
TGTGCCAGCAGTTCCGGGACAGGGTCAGGGGAGACCCAGTACTTC | CASSSGTGSGETQYF | . | TRBV6-5 | TRBD1 | TRBJ2-5
TGTGCCAGCGCCTGGGCTAGCGGCTACAATGAGCAGTTCTTC | CASAWASGYNEQFF | once | TRBV19 | TRBD2 | TRBJ2-1
TGTGCCAGCAGTGCTTCGACAGGGGGTAATTTGAGTGAAGCTTTCTTT | CASSASTGGNLSEAFF | . | TRBV2 | TRBD1 | TRBJ1-1
TGTGCCAGCAGCCAAGGGGGAGGGGGAAGCAGTGAAAAACTGTTTTTT | CASSQGGGGSSEKLFF | once | TRBV3-1/TRBV3-2 | . | TRBJ1-4
TGTGCCAGCAGCACCTTGGACAGGGCGGACACAGATACGCAGTATTTT | CASSTLDRADTDTQYF | . | TRBV27 | TRBD1 | TRBJ2-3
TGCAGCGTTGAGAACCCGGGACTAGCGAATTACAATGAGCAGTTCTTC | CSVENPGLANYNEQFF | . | TRBV29-1 | TRBD2 | TRBJ2-1
TGTGCCAGCAGCCATGCTGGGACAGGGGTGTATGGCTACACCTTC | CASSHAGTGVYGYTF | . | TRBV7-9 | TRBD1 | TRBJ1-2
TGTGCCAGCAGAGGAGGGGGCCAGGGCTCTGAAAAACTGTTTTTT | CASRGGGQGSEKLFF | . | TRBV21-1 | . | TRBJ1-4
TGTGCCAGCAGTGAGGACAGGGGCGAAAAACTGTTTTTT | CASSEDRGEKLFF | . | TRBV12-3/TRBV12-4 | TRBD1 | TRBJ1-4
TGTGCCAGCAGCTATTCTGAGGGCGTGGGGGAAGCTTTCTTT | CASSYSEGVGEAFF | . | TRBV7-3 | . | TRBJ1-1
TGTGCCACCGGCCCGACAGGGCGCAACGAGCAGTACTTC | CATGPTGRNEQYF | . | TRBV24-1 | TRBD1 | TRBJ2-7
TGTGCCAGCAGTGACCCCGGGACAGGGATCCACGAGCAGTACTTC | CASSDPGTGIHEQYF | . | TRBV25-1 | TRBD1 | TRBJ2-7
TGTGCCAGCAGTTCCCCCGGGACAGGGGTTGAGACCCAGTACTTC | CASSSPGTGVETQYF | . | TRBV28 | TRBD1 | TRBJ2-5
TGTGCCAGCAGCCAAGTCTTTGGAAACACCATATATTTT | CASSQVFGNTIYF | . | TRBV3-1/TRBV3-2 | . | TRBJ1-3
TGTGCCAGCAGCTACGACAGGAGCTCCTATAATTCACCCCTCCACTTT | CASSYDRSSYNSPLHF | once | TRBV4-2 | . | TRBJ1-6
TGTGCCAGCAGGGCTTACAGGGACTCCTACGAGCAGTACTTC | CASRAYRDSYEQYF | once | TRBV6-5 | . | TRBJ2-7